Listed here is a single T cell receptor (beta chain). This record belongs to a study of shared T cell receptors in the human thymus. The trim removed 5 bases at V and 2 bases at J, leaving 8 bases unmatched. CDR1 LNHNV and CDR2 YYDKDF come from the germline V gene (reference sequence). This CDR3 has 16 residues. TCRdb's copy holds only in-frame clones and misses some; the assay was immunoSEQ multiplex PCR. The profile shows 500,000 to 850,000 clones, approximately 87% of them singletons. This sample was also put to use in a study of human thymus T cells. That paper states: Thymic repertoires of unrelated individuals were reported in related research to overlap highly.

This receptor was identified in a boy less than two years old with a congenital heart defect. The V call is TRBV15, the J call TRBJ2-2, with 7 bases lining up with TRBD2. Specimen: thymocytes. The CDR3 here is CATSGPVAGNTGELFF. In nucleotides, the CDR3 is TGTGCCACCAGCGGGCCGGTAGCGGGCAACACCGGGGAGCTGTTTTTT. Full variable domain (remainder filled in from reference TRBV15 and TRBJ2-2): DAMVIQNPRYQVTQFGKPVTLSCSQTLNHNVMYWYQQKSSQAPKLLFHYYDKDFNNEADTPDNFQSRRPNTSFCFLDIRSPGLGDTAMYLCATSGPVAGNTGELFFGEGSRLTVL.